These T cell receptor beta chains were read from a single sample in a study of shared clonotypes between healthy human individuals. The table came from immunoSEQ multiplex PCR; TCRdb's copy has only in-frame clones and leaves some out. Among about 2.3 million clones listed, about nine tenths were seen once. Sequencing was carried out using naive CD4+ T cells from PBMCs. The receptors stem from a man aged 18 to 30 in good health. Some clones in this sample may be carry-over from other donors' samples. Both conserved end residues are part of each CDR3. Each record gives: V gene, J gene, clone size, D gene, CDR3 DNA, CDR3 protein. The D gene is left open where the match is weak. Rows may omit the clone size; those that give it use once, few, many or a size class.

TRBV18	TRBJ1-5	few	TRBD1	TGTGCCAGCTCACCGGGACAGGGGTTTCAGCCCCAGCATTTT	CASSPGQGFQPQHF
TRBV6-5	TRBJ1-2	.	.	TGTGCCAGCAGTTACGTCGGCAGCTTGGATGGCTACACCTTC	CASSYVGSLDGYTF
TRBV7-9	TRBJ2-3	.	.	TGTGCCAGCAGCTTGCTACTGCAGCAAGGGTCGGATACGCAGTATTTT	CASSLLLQQGSDTQYF
TRBV30	TRBJ2-3	.	.	TGTGCCTGGAGTGAAGGACAACGCACAGATACGCAGTATTTT	CAWSEGQRTDTQYF
TRBV7-6	TRBJ1-5	.	TRBD1	TGTGCCAGCACCCGGAGGGCAGGGGGCGTTCAGCCCCAGCATTTT	CASTRRAGGVQPQHF
TRBV15	TRBJ1-1	.	.	TGTGCCACCAGCCAGATGGACACTGAAGCTTTCTTT	CATSQMDTEAFF
TRBV2	TRBJ2-1	.	TRBD2	TGTGCCAGCAGTGAAGCGTCGGGAGGGCCATATGAGCAGTTCTTC	CASSEASGGPYEQFF
TRBV5-4	TRBJ1-1	.	.	TGTGCCAGCAGCCCGGTCGTGGGACAGAACACTGAAGCTTTCTTT	CASSPVVGQNTEAFF
TRBV2	TRBJ2-7	.	.	TGTGCCAGCAGTGAATGGCAGGGTTCCTACGAGCAGTACTTC	CASSEWQGSYEQYF
TRBV5-6	TRBJ2-1	.	TRBD1	TGTGCCAGCAGCTTGCTGGGACAGGGTAACAATGAGCAGTTCTTC	CASSLLGQGNNEQFF
TRBV28	TRBJ1-2	.	.	TGTGCCAGCAGTTTATTGCAACAGTCCTTTAGGCTCTATGGCTACACCTTC	CASSLLQQSFRLYGYTF
TRBV2	TRBJ2-1	.	TRBD2	TGTGCCAGCAGTGACCGGCTAGCGGGAGTCGTTGAGCAGTTCTTC	CASSDRLAGVVEQFF
TRBV15	TRBJ2-7	.	.	TGTGCCACCAGCAGGAGGGGGAGCTCCTACGAGCAGTACTTC	CATSRRGSSYEQYF
TRBV10-1	TRBJ2-7	.	.	TGCGCCAGCAGTGAGGGGGTAGGCTCCTACGAGCAGTACTTC	CASSEGVGSYEQYF
TRBV6-1	TRBJ2-2	.	.	TGTGCCAGCAGTGAAGCAGGGGACGGGGAGCTGTTTTTT	CASSEAGDGELFF
TRBV6-5	TRBJ1-1	.	.	TGTGCCAGCAGTTACTCACGGGTAGGAACTGAAGCTTTCTTT	CASSYSRVGTEAFF
TRBV28	TRBJ2-7	.	TRBD2	TGTGCCAGCAGCAATCCCTTCAAGGGAGGGGACGAGCAGTACTTC	CASSNPFKGGDEQYF
TRBV28	TRBJ1-2	.	.	TGTGCCAGCAGTAAGAAGGGCTACTATGGCTACACCTTC	CASSKKGYYGYTF
TRBV5-1	TRBJ2-2	.	.	TGCGCCAGCAGCTTGGATCAGGGCCCGAACACCGGGGAGCTGTTTTTT	CASSLDQGPNTGELFF
TRBV7-8	TRBJ2-2	.	.	TGTGCCAGCAGCCTCATAAGGGCGACCACCGGGGAGCTGTTTTTT	CASSLIRATTGELFF
TRBV7-3	TRBJ2-5	.	.	TGTGCCAGCAGCCCACAGGGTGGCTTTGGAGAGACCCAGTACTTC	CASSPQGGFGETQYF
TRBV6-5	TRBJ1-2	.	.	TGTGCCAGCAGTTCGAGGCCCGGGGTCAACTATGGCTACACCTTC	CASSSRPGVNYGYTF
TRBV9	TRBJ2-7	.	TRBD2	TGTGCCAGCAGCCCTACTAGCGGGTCGGGCGAGCAGTACTTC	CASSPTSGSGEQYF
TRBV10-3	TRBJ2-7	.	TRBD1	TGTGCCATCAGTGGGGGACAGGGGGCGACCTACGAGCAGTACTTC	CAISGGQGATYEQYF
TRBV7-8	TRBJ1-2	.	.	TGTGCCAGCAGCTTTGTCCCGGGCTATGGCTACACCTTC	CASSFVPGYGYTF
TRBV5-1	TRBJ2-3	.	.	TGCGCCAGCAGCTCTGGGTCGGGGGGCGAGACAGATACGCAGTATTTT	CASSSGSGGETDTQYF
TRBV30	TRBJ1-3	.	.	TGTGCCTGGAGTGCGGATGGAAACACCATATATTTT	CAWSADGNTIYF
TRBV5-6	TRBJ2-7	.	TRBD1	TGTGCCAGCAGGACATGGGACAGCTCCTACGAGCAGTACTTC	CASRTWDSSYEQYF
TRBV5-1	TRBJ2-3	once	.	TGCGCCAGCAGCCTTGGGGGAGTTAGAGGAGATACGCAGTATTTT	CASSLGGVRGDTQYF
TRBV6-1	TRBJ2-5	.	.	TGTGCCAGCCGCAGGGAAGCGGTAGAGACCCAGTACTTC	CASRREAVETQYF
TRBV13	TRBJ2-5	.	TRBD2	TGTGCCAGCAGCTTAGTAAGCGGGAGGGCCCATCAAGAGACCCAGTACTTC	CASSLVSGRAHQETQYF
TRBV4-2	TRBJ2-7	.	TRBD1	TGTGCCAGCAGCCAAGAACTTGGGACAGGGAGACAGCAGTACTTC	CASSQELGTGRQQYF
TRBV4-1	TRBJ1-4	.	.	TGCGCCAGCAGCCAACTTTCCCGGAGGAGCGAAAAACTGTTTTTT	CASSQLSRRSEKLFF
TRBV7-9	TRBJ1-1	.	.	TGTGCCAGCAGCTTAGGAGGGGGACGGCCGAACACTGAAGCTTTCTTT	CASSLGGGRPNTEAFF
TRBV6-1	TRBJ2-7	.	.	TGTGCCAGCAGTGAATCGGCCCCAGGCATCTACGAGCAGTACTTC	CASSESAPGIYEQYF
TRBV5-1	TRBJ2-3	once	TRBD2	TGCGCCAGCAGCTTTTGGACTAGCGGGACACGCACAGATACGCAGTATTTT	CASSFWTSGTRTDTQYF
TRBV28	TRBJ1-1	.	.	TGTGCCAGCAGCCTATACACTGAAGCTTTCTTT	CASSLYTEAFF
TRBV6-1	TRBJ2-7	.	.	TGTGCCAGCAGCACAGGGTCATTCTACGAGCAGTACTTC	CASSTGSFYEQYF
TRBV4-3	TRBJ2-5	.	.	TGCGCCAGCAGCCAAGATGTAACACAACAAGAGACCCAGTACTTC	CASSQDVTQQETQYF
TRBV9	TRBJ1-4	.	.	TGTGCCAGCAGCCCGAGCGGTAAACCGGGCGCCCCTTATGAAAAACTGTTTTTT	CASSPSGKPGAPYEKLFF
TRBV5-1	TRBJ2-1	.	.	TGCGCCAGCAGCCCCGGAGTAGGCTCCTACAATGAGCAGTTCTTC	CASSPGVGSYNEQFF
TRBV14	TRBJ1-2	.	TRBD1	TGTGCCAGCAGCCTCCGGGACAGCCCTGGGATCCACTATGGCTACACCTTC	CASSLRDSPGIHYGYTF
TRBV7-2	TRBJ2-1	.	.	TGTGCCACCGCGCGGCAGTACAATGAGCAGTTCTTC	CATARQYNEQFF
TRBV10-1	TRBJ2-3	once	.	TGCGCCAGCAGTGACAGGGGACCAGATACGCAGTATTTT	CASSDRGPDTQYF
TRBV10-1	TRBJ2-5	.	.	TGCGCCAGCACCAACTCACTAGTTTCCATTTTGACCCAGTACTTC	CASTNSLVSILTQYF
TRBV18	TRBJ2-7	.	TRBD1	TGTGCCAGCTCACTTCAACAGGGGACCTACGAGCAGTACTTC	CASSLQQGTYEQYF
TRBV10-3	TRBJ2-1	.	TRBD1	TGTGCCATCAGTGAGGGGGACAGGGGTTACAATGAGCAGTTCTTC	CAISEGDRGYNEQFF
TRBV28	TRBJ2-2	.	.	TGTGCCAGCAGTTTCCAGCCGAACACCGGGGAGCTGTTTTTT	CASSFQPNTGELFF
TRBV11-3	TRBJ1-1	.	.	TGTGCCAGCAGCTTACGCAGGGGAAGTGGAGCTTTCTTT	CASSLRRGSGAFF
TRBV10-3	TRBJ2-3	.	.	TGTGCCATCAGTGAGTACGGGTTGGTGGGAACAGATACGCAGTATTTT	CAISEYGLVGTDTQYF
TRBV7-9	TRBJ2-6	.	.	TGTGCCAGCAGCTTAGGGCGGGACCTCTCTGGGGCCAACGTCCTGACTTTC	CASSLGRDLSGANVLTF
TRBV4-3	TRBJ2-2	.	TRBD1	TGCGCCAGCAGCCCCCAGACAGGGGCGAACACCGGGGAGCTGTTTTTT	CASSPQTGANTGELFF
TRBV5-1	TRBJ2-3	.	.	TGCGCCAGCAGCGGGGGTGATTATTCTAGCACAGATACGCAGTATTTT	CASSGGDYSSTDTQYF
TRBV6-1	TRBJ2-7	.	.	TGTGCCAGCAGTGACCAAACAAGGTCTGGAGGCGAGCAGTACTTC	CASSDQTRSGGEQYF